This TCR beta chain was observed in a study of PD-L1 blockade in urothelial cancer. On the study more broadly: Of roughly 30 patients, almost 26 were males with bladder-origin urothelial cancer. Regarding the study as a whole: Expansion of tumor-associated blood clones at 3 weeks was greater in durable-benefit patients.

Stated time point: peripheral blood 6 weeks after treatment start. V lost 4 bases and J 4 bases, leaving 18 bases between the germline ends. Per the germline V gene, CDR1 is SGHRS and CDR2 is YFSETQ. This CDR3 is built from 15 residues. Remarks on this clone: Its specificity is unknown.

Some clones are missing from TCRdb's copy, which holds only in-frame ones; the method was immunoSEQ multiplex PCR. The sample includes about 120,000 clones, 86% of them seen just once. The sample in question was PBMCs, obtained around atezolizumab (anti-PD-L1) treatment. The V gene is TRBV5-1, the J gene TRBJ2-7, with a tentative D call TRBD2 (7 bases). The TCR comes from a man over 45 with urothelial cancer. Written as DNA, the CDR3 is TGCGCCAGCAGCGGAGGGGGGAGGGCGTCTTACGAGCAGTACTTC. This codes for CASSGGGRASYEQYF. Full variable domain (missing parts from reference TRBV5-1 and TRBJ2-7): KAGVTQTPRYLIKTRGQQVTLSCSPISGHRSVSWYQQTPGQGLQFLFEYFSETQRNKGNFPGRFSGRQFSNSRSEMNVSTLELGDSALYLCASSGGGRASYEQYFGPGTRLTVT.